The 18 T cell receptor beta chains below were found in one sample sequenced in a study of T cell responses to AZD1222 COVID-19 vaccine. Clones were sequenced by immunoSEQ multiplex PCR, and TCRdb holds only the in-frame ones, with some missing. The sample contains more than 110,000 clones, less than 95% of which appear only once. The specimen comprised peripheral blood, sampled on day 0 of AZD1222 vaccination. These receptors were collected from an adult in good health.

This sequence joins TRBV7-2 and TRBJ2-7; TRBD2 is a possible D gene (5 bases). Germline CDR1 is SGHTA and CDR2 is FQGNSA. Trimming shortened V by 1 base and J by 1 base, and 8 bases separated the two germline ends. The CDR3 totals 14 residues. CDR3 coding DNA: TGTGCCAGCAGCTTAGGGCCGGGATCCTACGAGCAGTACTTC. This encodes CASSLGPGSYEQYF.

The CDR3 sequence: CASRTGQGFSPLHF. The CDR3 DNA reads as TGCGCCAGCAGGACAGGACAGGGTTTTTCACCCCTCCACTTT. The chain is built from TRBV10-2 and TRBJ1-6; 8 positions agree with TRBD1. Per the germline V gene, CDR1 is WSHSY and CDR2 is SAAADI. Trimming cost V 6 bases and J 9 bases; bases outside gene matches: 7. The length of the CDR3 is 14 residues.

V and J are TRBV27 and TRBJ2-7, with TRBD1 as a possible D gene (6 bases). V shed 0 bases and J shed 3 bases, with 9 bases lying between them. The CDR3 consists of 14 residues. Per germline, CDR1 MNHEY and CDR2 SMNVEV (reference sequence). CDR3 in amino acids: CASSLSSGHYEQYF. CDR3 coding DNA: TGTGCCAGCAGTTTATCATCGGGACACTACGAGCAGTACTTC.

The chain carries TRBV12-3 or TRBV12-4 and TRBJ2-1; no firm D call. This CDR3 is built from 11 residues. V was clipped by 3 bases and J by 7 bases, with 4 bases between them. CDR3: CASSFNNEQFF. CDR3 nucleotides: TGTGCCAGCAGTTTTAATAATGAGCAGTTCTTC.

The V and J genes are TRBV5-1 and TRBJ1-6, with D perhaps TRBD1 (6 bases). CDR3 length: 15 amino acids. CDR1 is SGHRS and CDR2 is YFSETQ in the germline V gene. Between the trimmed V and J ends, which lost 2 bases and 7 bases, there was a span of 13 bases. Here the CDR3 DNA reads TGCGCCAGCAGCTTCGGCAGGGGCGTCAATTCACCCCTCCACTTT. Translating it yields CASSFGRGVNSPLHF.

The chain's CDR3 is CASSRGASSYEQYF. In DNA, the CDR3 is TGTGCCAGCAGCCGGGGGGCGAGCTCCTACGAGCAGTACTTC. J is TRBJ2-7 and V is TRBV11-3, with D perhaps TRBD2 (7 bases). Germline assignment: CDR1 SGHNT and CDR2 YENEEA. The CDR3 runs 14 residues. Trimming pared 5 bases from V and 0 bases from J, leaving 11 bases between. Filled out from reference TRBV11-3 and TRBJ2-7, the complete variable domain reads EAGVVQSPRYKIIEKKQPVAFWCNPISGHNTLYWYLQNLGQGPELLIRYENEEAVDDSQLPKDRFSAERLKGVDSTLKIQPAELGDSAVYLCASSRGASSYEQYFGPGTRLTVT.

The chain links TRBV2 to TRBJ2-7; tentatively, D is TRBD2 (6 bases). The CDR3 is 16 residues long. Germline lookup yields CDR1 SNHLY and CDR2 FYNNEI. V lost 0 bases to trimming and J lost 6 bases, with 18 bases between them. The DNA of the CDR3 is TGTGCCAGCAGTGAAGCGCTTAGCGGAGCACTGGGCGAGCAGTACTTC. Translated, it gives CASSEALSGALGEQYF.

The chain recombines TRBV6-5 with TRBJ1-1; D remains unclear. This CDR3 has 13 amino acids. Trimming cost V 2 bases and J 1 base, with 5 bases left between them. Looked up from germline, CDR1 is MNHEY and CDR2 is SVGAGI. The CDR3 sequence: CASSYNRNTEAFF. The CDR3, as DNA: TGTGCCAGCAGTTACAATAGGAACACTGAAGCTTTCTTT.

V usage is TRBV5-1 and J usage is TRBJ2-7; either TRBD1 or TRBD2 may supply D (6 bases each). The germline V gene has CDR1 SGHRS and CDR2 YFSETQ. V lost 2 bases and J 6 bases, leaving 15 bases between the germline ends. The CDR3 consists of 14 residues. CDR3 bases: TGCGCCAGCAGCTTCCCCTCCGGGGGCCTCGAGCAGTACTTC. This translates into CASSFPSGGLEQYF.

V is TRBV5-1 and J is TRBJ2-7; no clear D gene. V was shortened by 4 bases and J by 1 base, with 9 bases between the two germline ends. This CDR3 has 13 residues. CDR1 SGHRS and CDR2 YFSETQ come from the germline V gene. The DNA of the CDR3 is TGCGCCAGCAGCGCTCCCTCTTCCTACGAGCAGTACTTC. Residues: CASSAPSSYEQYF.

V is TRBV2 and J is TRBJ2-1; 8 bases fit TRBD2. V lost 7 bases, J lost 5 bases, and 10 bases stayed unmatched. Germline loops: CDR1 SNHLY, CDR2 FYNNEI. This CDR3 has 15 residues. The CDR3 region has the DNA TGTGCCAGCATTGACGTTATAGCGGGGAACAATGAGCAGTTCTTC. Its protein product is CASIDVIAGNNEQFF.

This rearrangement joins TRBV3-1 (or the pseudogene TRBV3-2) to TRBJ2-7; tentative D call: TRBD1 (6 bases). CDR1 is LGHDT, CDR2 YNNKEL, per germline (reference sequence). The length of the CDR3 is 15 residues. V lost 1 base to trimming and J lost 4 bases, with 14 bases between them. The CDR3 DNA reads as TGTGCCAGCAGCCAAGGGGGGCACTCATCATACGAGCAGTACTTC. This codes for CASSQGGHSSYEQYF.

The rearrangement uses TRBV24-1 and TRBJ2-2; 9 nucleotides line up with TRBD1. The CDR3 sequence is 14 residues long. Germline V lookup: CDR1 KGHDR, CDR2 SFDVKD. Trimming removed 7 bases from V and 6 bases from J; junction bases left unmatched: 5. CDR3 nucleotides: TGTGCCACCAGGGGACAGGGAGGTTCCGGGGAGCTGTTTTTT. Translation gives CATRGQGGSGELFF.

This sequence joins TRBV4-1 and TRBJ1-4; the D gene is possibly TRBD1 (6 bases). The CDR3 loop spans 15 amino acids. Per germline, CDR1 MGHRA and CDR2 YSYEKL. V was pared by 3 bases and J by 6 bases, with 14 bases between. This chain's CDR3 is CASSQGNRVDEKLFF. Written as DNA, the CDR3 is TGCGCCAGCAGCCAGGGTAACAGGGTAGATGAAAAACTGTTTTTT.

This clone was seen once. The rearrangement links TRBV19 to TRBJ1-1, with TRBD1 matching over 9 bases. Germline V gene data show CDR1 as LNHDA and CDR2 as SQIVND (reference sequence). The CDR3 contains 15 residues. Trimming removed 5 bases from V and 5 bases from J; junction bases left unmatched: 9. CDR3 bases: TGTGCCAGTAGTTCTCCGGACAGGGGAGGAACTGAAGCTTTCTTT. Residues: CASSSPDRGGTEAFF.

The CDR3 loop reads CSASKESEQYF. As DNA, the CDR3 is TGCAGTGCTAGTAAAGAAAGTGAGCAGTACTTC. This chain links TRBV20-1 with TRBJ2-7; D remains unclear. V was pared by 3 bases and J by 7 bases, with 10 bases between. The CDR3 extends over 11 amino acids. Germline CDR1 is DFQATT and CDR2 is SNEGSKA (reference sequence).

This sequence joins TRBV2 and TRBJ2-2; the D is unclear. V lost 4 bases and J 7 bases, leaving 10 bases between the germline ends. This CDR3 is 13 amino acids long. Looked up from germline, CDR1 is SNHLY and CDR2 is FYNNEI. The CDR3 reads CASSGVWGGELFF. DNA for the CDR3: TGTGCCAGCAGTGGCGTATGGGGCGGGGAGCTGTTTTTT.

This chain joins TRBV9 and TRBJ2-2, with 9 bases aligning to TRBD2. This CDR3 has 18 residues. V trimming: 3 bases; J trimming: 1 base; junction bases outside the gene matches: 10. Looked up from germline, CDR1 is SGDLS and CDR2 is YYNGEE. CDR3 amino acids: CASSARGAGGKNTGELFF. The CDR3 nucleotides are TGTGCCAGCAGCGCCCGCGGAGCGGGGGGAAAGAACACCGGGGAGCTGTTTTTT. Filled out from reference TRBV9 and TRBJ2-2, the complete variable domain reads DSGVTQTPKHLITATGQRVTLRCSPRSGDLSVYWYQQSLDQGLQFLIQYYNGEERAKGNILERFSAQQFPDLHSELNLSSLELGDSALYFCASSARGAGGKNTGELFFGEGSRLTVL.